This TCR beta chain derives from a study of cytomegalovirus exposure and HLA in healthy donors. Amplification used 60 Vbeta primers and 13 Jbeta primers. Clones were sequenced by immunoSEQ multiplex PCR, and TCRdb holds only the in-frame ones, with some missing. The sample records roughly 98,000 clones, roughly 79% being singletons. Deletions cut 8 bases from V and 7 bases from J, with 18 bases between. Germline V CDR1 and CDR2: SEHNR, FQNEAQ (reference sequence). The CDR3 consists of 14 residues. The sequence derives from a woman in her 70s in good health and CMV-seropositive. This sequence joins TRBV7-9 and TRBJ1-5; weak D call: TRBD1 (5 bases). The sample was PBMCs. CDR3 protein: CASEGETASQPQHF. DNA of the CDR3: TGTGCCAGCGAAGGAGAGACAGCTTCCCAGCCCCAGCATTTT.